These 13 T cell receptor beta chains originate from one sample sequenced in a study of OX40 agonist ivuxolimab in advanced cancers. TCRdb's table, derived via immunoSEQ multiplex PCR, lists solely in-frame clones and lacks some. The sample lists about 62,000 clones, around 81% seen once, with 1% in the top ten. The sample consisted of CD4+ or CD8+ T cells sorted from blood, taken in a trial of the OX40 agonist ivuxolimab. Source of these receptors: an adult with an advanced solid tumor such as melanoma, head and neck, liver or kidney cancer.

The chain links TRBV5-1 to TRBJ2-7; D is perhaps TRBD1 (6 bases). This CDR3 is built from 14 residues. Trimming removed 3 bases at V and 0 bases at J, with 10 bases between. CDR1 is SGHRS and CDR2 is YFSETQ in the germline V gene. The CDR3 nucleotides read TGCGCCAGCAGCTCACAGGGTTACTCCTACGAGCAGTACTTC. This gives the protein CASSSQGYSYEQYF.

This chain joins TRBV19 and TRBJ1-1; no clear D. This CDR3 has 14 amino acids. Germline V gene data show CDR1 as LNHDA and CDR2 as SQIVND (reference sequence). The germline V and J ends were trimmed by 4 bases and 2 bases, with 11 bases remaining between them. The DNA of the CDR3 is TGTGCCAGTAGTACTAAACACGTAAACACTGAAGCTTTCTTT. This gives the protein CASSTKHVNTEAFF.

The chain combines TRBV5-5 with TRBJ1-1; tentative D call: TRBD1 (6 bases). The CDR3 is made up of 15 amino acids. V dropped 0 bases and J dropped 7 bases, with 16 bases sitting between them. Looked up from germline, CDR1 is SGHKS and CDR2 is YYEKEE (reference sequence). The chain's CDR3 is CASSLVLGGFGEAFF. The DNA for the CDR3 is TGTGCCAGCAGCTTGGTTTTGGGGGGCTTTGGTGAAGCTTTCTTT.

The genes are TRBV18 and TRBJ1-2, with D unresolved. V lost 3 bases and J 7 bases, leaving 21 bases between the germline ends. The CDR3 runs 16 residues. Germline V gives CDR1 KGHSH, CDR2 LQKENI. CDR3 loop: CASSPLWGRSSTGYTF. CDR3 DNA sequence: TGTGCCAGCTCACCTCTCTGGGGTAGGTCCTCGACTGGCTACACCTTC.

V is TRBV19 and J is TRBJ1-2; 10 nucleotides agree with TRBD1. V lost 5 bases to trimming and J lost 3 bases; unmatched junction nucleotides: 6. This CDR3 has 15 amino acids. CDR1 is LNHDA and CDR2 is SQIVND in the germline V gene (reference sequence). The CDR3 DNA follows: TGTGCCAGTAGTCTCGGACAGGGGGGACACTATGGCTACACCTTC. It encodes CASSLGQGGHYGYTF.

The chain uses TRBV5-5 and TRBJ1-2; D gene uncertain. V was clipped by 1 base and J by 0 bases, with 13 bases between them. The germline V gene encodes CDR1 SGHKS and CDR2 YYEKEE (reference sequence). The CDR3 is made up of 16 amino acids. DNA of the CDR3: TGTGCCAGCAGCTTGACCCACACGAAGACTAACTATGGCTACACCTTC. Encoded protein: CASSLTHTKTNYGYTF.

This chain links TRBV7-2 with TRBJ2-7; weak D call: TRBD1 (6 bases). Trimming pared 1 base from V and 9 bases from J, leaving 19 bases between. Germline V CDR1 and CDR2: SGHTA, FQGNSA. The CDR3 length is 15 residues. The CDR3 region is CASSLDRAGVLTQYF. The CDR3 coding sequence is TGTGCCAGCAGCTTAGATCGGGCAGGGGTATTGACGCAGTACTTC.

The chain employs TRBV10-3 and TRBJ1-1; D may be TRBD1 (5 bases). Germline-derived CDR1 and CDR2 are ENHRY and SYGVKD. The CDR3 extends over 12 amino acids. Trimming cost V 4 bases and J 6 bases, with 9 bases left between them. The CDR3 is CAISVGGAEAFF. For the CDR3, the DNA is TGTGCCATCAGTGTCGGAGGGGCTGAAGCTTTCTTT.

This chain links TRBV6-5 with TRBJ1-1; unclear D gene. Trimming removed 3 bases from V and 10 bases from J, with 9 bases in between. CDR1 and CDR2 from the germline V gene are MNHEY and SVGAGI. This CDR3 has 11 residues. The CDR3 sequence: CASSYGWRAFF. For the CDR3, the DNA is TGTGCCAGCAGTTATGGTTGGAGAGCTTTCTTT.

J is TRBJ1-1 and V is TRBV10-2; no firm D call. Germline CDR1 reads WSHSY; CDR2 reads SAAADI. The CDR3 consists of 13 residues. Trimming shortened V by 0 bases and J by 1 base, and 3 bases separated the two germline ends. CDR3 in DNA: TGCGCCAGCAGTGAGTCTTCGAACACTGAAGCTTTCTTT. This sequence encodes CASSESSNTEAFF.

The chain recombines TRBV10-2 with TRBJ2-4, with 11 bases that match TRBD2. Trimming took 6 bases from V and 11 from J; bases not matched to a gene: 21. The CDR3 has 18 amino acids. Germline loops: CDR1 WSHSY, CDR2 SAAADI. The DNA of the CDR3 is TGCGCCAGCAGGGATATCCAACTGGGACTAGCGGACCGAGGGCTTCAGTACTTC. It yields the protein CASRDIQLGLADRGLQYF.

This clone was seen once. CDR3 sequence reads: CASSPGEIGEQFF. In nucleotides, the CDR3 is TGTGCCAGCAGCCCCGGGGAAATAGGTGAGCAGTTCTTC. The chain links TRBV7-9 to TRBJ2-1, with a possible D match to TRBD2 (5 bases). V was cut by 5 bases and J by 9 bases, with 14 bases left in between. CDR3 size: 13 residues. CDR1 and CDR2 (germline): SEHNR, FQNEAQ (reference sequence).

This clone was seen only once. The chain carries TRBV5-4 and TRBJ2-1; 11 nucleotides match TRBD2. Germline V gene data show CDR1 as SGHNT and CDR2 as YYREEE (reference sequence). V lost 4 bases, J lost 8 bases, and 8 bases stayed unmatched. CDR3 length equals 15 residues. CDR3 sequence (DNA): TGTGCCAGCAGCCCCCTAGCGGGGGGCAATCATGAGCAGTTCTTC. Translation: CASSPLAGGNHEQFF.